This TCR beta chain was identified in a study of regulatory T cells in long-lasting Graves disease. Findings of the study overall: The study found persistent patients shared more public clonotypes (roughly 2,500) than new patients (just over 950).

With iRepertoire HTBI primers and Arm-PCR of CDR3 regions, TCR beta libraries were built. TCRdb reanalysed the multiplex PCR reads using MiXCR and keeps one entry per CDR3 protein. This table holds some 330,000 distinct CDR3 sequences, less than 30% found once. There are many counts of this clonotype. Antigen specificity is unknown. Time point denoted: persistent/refractory GD, antithyroid drugs over 5 years with positive TRAb. Researchers made the TCR library from RNA that was extracted from PBMCs. Trimming at V came to 7 bases and at J to 7 bases, leaving 16 bases not matched to a gene. The germline gives CDR1 MDHEN, CDR2 SYDVKM. This CDR3 region has 16 residues.

This rearrangement joins TRBV28 to TRBJ2-7; 10 bases are a match to TRBD2. The material was peripheral blood mononuclear cells (PBMCs), obtained when the disease was refractory, from a patient treated with antithyroid drugs. This receptor was identified in a woman aged 40-49 years with Graves disease. CDR3 protein: CASKRLGLAGAREQYF. CDR3 DNA: TGTGCCAGCAAGAGACTCGGGCTAGCGGGAGCTAGGGAGCAGTACTTC.